The rows below give T cell receptor beta chains drawn from one sample of a study of Ad26.COV2.S vaccination and SARS-CoV-2 variants. The method was immunoSEQ multiplex PCR; TCRdb's version includes in-frame clones alone and lacks a portion of them. The sample has more than 400,000 clones; about 90% are singletons. This specimen consisted of peripheral blood, obtained in a trial of Ad26.COV2.S vaccine versus placebo. The receptors originated from a person between 18 and 59 years old who received the Ad26.COV2.S COVID-19 vaccine or a placebo. Both conserved end residues are part of each CDR3. The D gene is left open where the match is weak. Not all rows give a size; the values are once, few, many and, for expanded clones, a class.

J: TRBJ2-1; size: once; length: 14; D: NA; V: TRBV15; CDR3: CATSETRTGNEQFF; DNA: TGTGCCACCAGCGAGACTAGGACCGGCAATGAGCAGTTCTTC
J: TRBJ2-2; size: NA; length: 13; D: NA; V: TRBV5-6; CDR3: CASSLRTDGELFF; DNA: TGTGCCAGCAGCTTAAGGACGGACGGGGAGCTGTTTTTT
J: TRBJ1-5; size: NA; length: 13; D: NA; V: TRBV28; CDR3: CASSLVTNQPQHF; DNA: TGTGCCAGCAGTTTGGTGACCAATCAGCCCCAGCATTTT
J: TRBJ2-6; size: NA; length: 19; D: TRBD1; V: TRBV7-9; CDR3: CASRVNSGQGNSGANVLTF; DNA: TGTGCCAGCAGGGTAAATTCGGGACAGGGGAACTCTGGGGCCAACGTCCTGACTTTC
J: TRBJ2-5; size: NA; length: 15; D: NA; V: TRBV24-1; CDR3: CATSEAGAAQETQYF; DNA: TGTGCCACCAGTGAGGCAGGCGCTGCTCAAGAGACCCAGTACTTC
J: TRBJ2-5; size: NA; length: 15; D: NA; V: TRBV6-2/TRBV6-3; CDR3: CASSFLRDVQETQYF; DNA: TGTGCCAGCAGTTTCTTACGGGATGTCCAAGAGACCCAGTACTTC
J: TRBJ1-4; size: NA; length: 16; D: NA; V: TRBV27; CDR3: CASSFRGTDFYEKLFF; DNA: TGTGCCAGCAGTTTTCGGGGAACAGACTTTTATGAAAAACTGTTTTTT
J: TRBJ2-5; size: once; length: 15; D: NA; V: TRBV3-1/TRBV3-2; CDR3: CASSQTIRNKETQYF; DNA: TGTGCCAGCAGCCAGACGATCAGGAATAAAGAGACCCAGTACTTC
J: TRBJ2-1; size: NA; length: 14; D: NA; V: TRBV10-3; CDR3: CAISESLGYNEQFF; DNA: TGTGCCATCAGTGAGTCGTTAGGGTACAATGAGCAGTTCTTC
J: TRBJ2-2; size: few; length: 10; D: NA; V: TRBV2; CDR3: CASRSGELFF; DNA: TGTGCCAGCAGATCCGGGGAGCTGTTTTTT
J: TRBJ2-5; size: NA; length: 11; D: NA; V: TRBV19; CDR3: CASSRQETQYF; DNA: TGTGCCAGTAGCCGTCAAGAGACCCAGTACTTC
J: TRBJ2-7; size: NA; length: 13; D: NA; V: TRBV6-1; CDR3: CASSESLGVEQYF; DNA: TGTGCCAGCAGTGAAAGCCTAGGCGTCGAGCAGTACTTC
J: TRBJ2-2; size: NA; length: 15; D: TRBD1; V: TRBV14; CDR3: CASSYNTGGTGELFF; DNA: TGTGCCAGCAGCTATAATACAGGGGGAACCGGGGAGCTGTTTTTT
J: TRBJ2-1; size: NA; length: 11; D: NA; V: TRBV5-6; CDR3: CASRGPHEQFF; DNA: TGTGCCAGCAGGGGCCCCCATGAGCAGTTCTTC
J: TRBJ2-5; size: NA; length: 13; D: TRBD1; V: TRBV10-3; CDR3: CAINGQGEETQYF; DNA: TGTGCCATCAATGGACAGGGGGAAGAGACCCAGTACTTC
J: TRBJ1-2; size: NA; length: 13; D: TRBD1; V: TRBV6-2/TRBV6-3; CDR3: CASSTQGRYGYTF; DNA: TGTGCCAGCAGTACACAGGGGAGGTATGGCTACACCTTC
J: TRBJ2-1; size: NA; length: 13; D: TRBD1; V: TRBV27; CDR3: CASSPWTGTRRFF; DNA: TGTGCCAGCAGTCCTTGGACAGGGACTCGACGGTTCTTC
J: TRBJ1-1; size: NA; length: 12; D: NA; V: TRBV3-1/TRBV3-2; CDR3: CASSQTNTEAFF; DNA: TGTGCCAGCAGCCAAACGAACACTGAAGCTTTCTTT
J: TRBJ2-1; size: NA; length: 13; D: TRBD2; V: TRBV27; CDR3: CASSLGTSDEQFF; DNA: TGTGCCAGCAGTTTGGGGACTAGCGATGAGCAGTTCTTC
J: TRBJ2-7; size: NA; length: 13; D: NA; V: TRBV27; CDR3: CASPIREPYEQYF; DNA: TGTGCCAGCCCCATCAGGGAACCCTACGAGCAGTACTTC